The entry below describes one T cell receptor (beta chain). Its specific antigen is unknown. A junction boundary mismatches the germline segment, possibly from a read error. Enrollment in ICON was initiated in 2016, and the last patient was enrolled in 2018. A subcohort of approximately 80 patients provided fresh tumor and matched uninvolved tissue for in-depth immune analyses, with TCR sequencing among those analyses. DNA isolated from bulk tissue, without cell sorting, was used for TCR sequencing. The immunoSEQ assay used for TCR sequencing gave the T-cell fraction in both tumor and uninvolved lung tissue. Turning to the authors' computational methods: In the survival analysis, patients were divided into a high T-cell fraction group (upper tertile) and a low T-cell fraction group (lower two tertiles), and the two groups were compared using a log-rank test. Paired tumor versus uninvolved lung differences in T-cell fraction were tested with a signed-rank test. TCRdb retrieved this table from immuneACCESS and kept in-frame rearrangements only. Not all clones are present; in checked studies, unresolved V genes account for under half, and no reason is known for the remainder. Clonal size and the V and J genes are those of that table, whereas D and trimming came from the DNA. This sample comprises about 7,200 clones, less than 80% of them detected only once. The top ten hold approximately 13% of the sample.

The CDR3 sequence holds 13 residues, the cysteine and phenylalanine included. The kept DNA is CDR3 alone, 39 bases in frame from the first base. The germline V gene (reference sequence) gives CDR1 as SSHAT and CDR2 as FNYEAQ. The data derive from a study of tumor-infiltrating lymphocytes in localized non-small cell lung cancer (dated by TCRdb to the early 2020s). Background on the whole study: The cohort included patients whose samples were collected after neoadjuvant chemotherapy, as well as both smokers and never-smokers and several histologies. TCR sequencing was one of several integrated assays, alongside flow cytometry, multiplex immunofluorescence, RNA-seq, exome sequencing and proteomics, applied to the same patients. Each patient provided resected tumor tissue plus uninvolved lung tissue from the same patient, with the uninvolved lung tissue described as non-adjacent to the tumor. The overall ICON cohort comprised more than 130 surgical patients with localized non-small cell lung cancer whose tumors were resected. The paired tumor versus uninvolved lung comparison of immunoSEQ T-cell fraction included 45 to 65 patients.

Findings and caveats that apply to the study as a whole: Assay coverage differed among patients according to how much tissue was available, so only a subset of the cohort had TCR sequencing. No difference in TCR-derived T-cell fraction was observed between the flow cytometry-defined immunotypes IM1 (good prognosis) and IM2 (poor prognosis). Tumor T-cell fraction from TCR sequencing was not associated with recurrence-free survival (p = 0.61). Different pieces of the same tissue were used for different assays, so technical variation could not be separated from intratumor heterogeneity. Consistent with immunofluorescence CD3 counts, TCRbeta sequencing supported greater T cell infiltration in tumors than in uninvolved lung tissue.

The chain was built from TRBV7-7 and TRBJ2-5, with TRBD1 perhaps the D gene, on 5 matching bases. Sequencing used lung tumor tissue. The receptor's source is a human donor with non-small cell lung cancer. The CDR3 sequence is CASSLGQGETQYF. The DNA sequence is given as TGTGCTAGCAGCTTAGGGCAGGGAGAGACCCAGTACTTC.